The 18 T cell receptor beta chains below come from one sample, sequenced in a study of shared clonotypes between healthy human individuals. Produced via immunoSEQ multiplex PCR; TCRdb's table is partial and in-frame only. The table has over 2 million clones, roughly 94% seen once. The sequencing input was naive CD4+ T cells sorted from blood. Subset reported: CD45RA+ positively selected. These receptors all come from a man aged 18 to 29 in good health.

J is TRBJ1-1 and V is TRBV28, with D possibly matching TRBD1 (5 bases). Germline V gene sequence: CDR1 MDHEN, CDR2 SYDVKM. CDR3 length: 14 residues. Trimming left V 7 bases short and J 1 base short, with 13 bases between. The CDR3 bases are TGTGCCAGCATCGCCCCGGGGGGGAACACTGAAGCTTTCTTT. It translates to CASIAPGGNTEAFF. The full variable domain, its missing parts supplied by reference TRBV28 and TRBJ1-1, is DVKVTQSSRYLVKRTGEKVFLECVQDMDHENMFWYRQDPGLGLRLIYFSYDVKMKEKGDIPEGYSVSREKKERFSLILESASTNQTSMYLCASIAPGGNTEAFFGQGTRLTVV.

In regard to this clone: Other DNA sequences in the sample encode the same CDR3. V usage is TRBV27 and J usage is TRBJ1-2; 8 bases fit TRBD1. CDR3 length: 15 amino acids. Germline assignment: CDR1 MNHEY and CDR2 SMNVEV (reference sequence). V shed 2 bases, J shed 4 bases, and the junction held 6 bases outside the gene matches. The CDR3 protein is CASSLGTGLSYGYTF. DNA of the CDR3: TGTGCCAGCAGTTTAGGGACAGGACTGTCCTATGGCTACACCTTC.

In this sample, this clone turned up once. The chain carries TRBV5-4 and TRBJ1-2; no definite D call. The CDR3 contains 15 residues. Germline V gene sequence: CDR1 SGHNT, CDR2 YYREEE (reference sequence). The V gene lost 3 bases and the J gene lost 0 bases, with 12 bases spanning the gap. The CDR3 DNA follows: TGTGCCAGCAGCTCCTACAGCGATGCTAACTATGGCTACACCTTC. As protein: CASSSYSDANYGYTF.

The rearrangement uses TRBV5-1 and TRBJ2-7; 10 bases agree with TRBD1. Germline loops: CDR1 SGHRS, CDR2 YFSETQ. With V trimmed by 3 bases and J by 4 bases, 7 bases remained unmatched. The length of the CDR3 is 15 residues. The CDR3 is CASSWMTGGLYEQYF. The CDR3 DNA reads TGCGCCAGCAGCTGGATGACAGGGGGCTTGTACGAGCAGTACTTC.

The rearrangement joins TRBV7-2 to TRBJ2-7; tentatively, D is TRBD1 or TRBD2 (5 bases each). Germline CDR1 is SGHTA and CDR2 is FQGNSA. With 1 base removed from V and 9 bases from J, the gap between germline ends came to 25 bases. The CDR3 spans 17 residues. In DNA form, the CDR3 reads TGTGCCAGCAGCTTAGGAATGTCGGGGCCGAGGTGGGGTGGGCAGTACTTC. This encodes CASSLGMSGPRWGGQYF. Variable domain in full (rest from reference TRBV7-2 and TRBJ2-7): GAGVSQSPSNKVTEKGKDVELRCDPISGHTALYWYRQSLGQGLEFLIYFQGNSAPDKSGLPSDRFSAERTGGSVSTLTIQRTQQEDSAVYLCASSLGMSGPRWGGQYFGPGTRLTVT.

The V gene is TRBV5-1, the J gene TRBJ2-3; 8 nucleotides align to TRBD2. The junction had 1 base not matched to a gene; V was cut back by 2 bases and J by 2 bases. There are 14 residues in the CDR3. Germline V gene data show CDR1 as SGHRS and CDR2 as YFSETQ. This chain's CDR3 is CASSFSGTTDTQYF. CDR3 nucleotide sequence: TGCGCCAGCAGCTTTAGCGGGACCACAGATACGCAGTATTTT.

The rearrangement links TRBV29-1 to TRBJ2-2; no definite D call. The V gene lost 4 bases and the J gene lost 2 bases, with 5 bases spanning the gap. Germline CDR1 SQVTM, CDR2 ANQGSEA. The CDR3 sequence is 12 residues long. CDR3 nucleotides: TGCAGCGTTGGGATTAACACCGGGGAGCTGTTTTTT. Protein: CSVGINTGELFF.

In DNA form, the CDR3 reads TGTGCCAGCAGCTTAGGGGGGGCCCTCAATGAGCAGTTCTTC. This translates into CASSLGGALNEQFF. The rearrangement joins TRBV7-2 to TRBJ2-1, with D perhaps assigned TRBD1 or TRBD2 (6 bases each). V shed 1 base and J shed 6 bases, with 10 bases lying between them. The CDR3 extends over 14 amino acids. The germline CDR1 and CDR2 sequences are SGHTA and FQGNSA.

The chain uses TRBV19 and TRBJ2-6; tentative D call: TRBD1 (6 bases). V gave up 7 bases and J gave up 0 bases, with 10 bases separating them. Germline V lookup: CDR1 LNHDA, CDR2 SQIVND (reference sequence). The CDR3 is made up of 15 amino acids. CDR3 region: CASNTGSSGANVLTF. CDR3 nucleotides: TGTGCCAGTAACACAGGGTCCTCTGGGGCCAACGTCCTGACTTTC.

The rearrangement links TRBV9 to TRBJ2-4, with TRBD2 matching over 10 bases. V lost 7 bases, J lost 1 base, and 5 bases stayed unmatched. Looked up from germline, CDR1 is SGDLS and CDR2 is YYNGEE. This CDR3 is built from 15 residues. DNA of the CDR3: TGTGCCAGCGGACCTAGCGGGAGTGCCAAAAACATTCAGTACTTC. This codes for CASGPSGSAKNIQYF.

V is TRBV5-1 and J is TRBJ2-5; D tentatively fits TRBD1 or TRBD2 (5 bases each). Per the germline V gene, CDR1 is SGHRS and CDR2 is YFSETQ. The CDR3 runs to 15 residues. V was clipped by 0 bases and J by 4 bases, with 13 bases between them. CDR3 sequence: CASSLGRVGGETQYF. CDR3 nucleotides: TGCGCCAGCAGCTTGGGCAGGGTTGGAGGAGAGACCCAGTACTTC. Using reference TRBV5-1 and TRBJ2-5 for the parts outside the CDR3, the full variable domain is KAGVTQTPRYLIKTRGQQVTLSCSPISGHRSVSWYQQTPGQGLQFLFEYFSETQRNKGNFPGRFSGRQFSNSRSEMNVSTLELGDSALYLCASSLGRVGGETQYFGPGTRLLVL.

For this clone: Other DNA variants within this sample encode the same CDR3. V and J are TRBV5-4 and TRBJ2-7; D remains unclear. The CDR3 is 11 residues long. The germline V gene has CDR1 SGHNT and CDR2 YYREEE (reference sequence). V was clipped by 0 bases and J by 4 bases, with 2 bases between them. The CDR3, as DNA: TGTGCCAGCAGCTTGGAATACGAGCAGTACTTC. Its protein is CASSLEYEQYF.

V is TRBV6-5 and J is TRBJ1-2; tentative D call: TRBD1 (6 bases). Germline V CDR1 and CDR2: MNHEY, SVGAGI. The CDR3 length is 15 residues. Trimming removed 0 bases at V and 7 bases at J, with 15 bases between. CDR3 protein: CASSYSSGGALGYTF. As DNA, the CDR3 is TGTGCCAGCAGTTACTCGAGCGGGGGGGCGCTTGGCTACACCTTC.

The chain has TRBV19 and TRBJ1-2; unclear D gene. Germline lookup yields CDR1 LNHDA and CDR2 SQIVND (reference sequence). The CDR3 has 14 residues. Trimming took 2 bases from V and 3 from J, leaving 10 bases between them. CDR3 sequence (DNA): TGTGCCAGTAGTATACTTAGATCGGACTATGGCTACACCTTC. This translates into CASSILRSDYGYTF.

The V and J genes are TRBV6-5 and TRBJ1-6, with D possibly TRBD1 on 5 matching bases. Germline-derived CDR1 and CDR2 are MNHEY and SVGAGI. V was clipped by 4 bases and J by 9 bases, with 7 bases between them. This CDR3 has 12 residues. This CDR3 is CASSSDSSPLHF. The CDR3 nucleotides are TGTGCCAGCAGTTCAGACAGTTCACCCCTCCACTTT.

V and J are TRBV27 and TRBJ1-6; D is possibly TRBD1 (5 bases). The CDR3 length is 17 residues. From germline, CDR1 is MNHEY and CDR2 SMNVEV (reference sequence). V lost 5 bases to trimming and J lost 0 bases, with 14 bases between them. This chain's CDR3 is CASSLRDVSSYNSPLHF. The CDR3 coding sequence is TGTGCCAGCAGTCTTAGGGACGTGAGCTCCTATAATTCACCCCTCCACTTT.

V gene TRBV5-4 combines with J gene TRBJ2-1, with 11 positions matching TRBD2. Germline V lookup: CDR1 SGHNT, CDR2 YYREEE (reference sequence). Germline trimming cut 3 bases from V and 4 bases from J; bases unmatched to any gene: 3. This CDR3 has 15 amino acids. The CDR3: CASSWGLAAYNEQFF. In nucleotides, the CDR3 is TGTGCCAGCAGCTGGGGACTAGCGGCATACAATGAGCAGTTCTTC.

A note on this clone: Other DNA sequences in this specimen translate into the identical CDR3. The chain carries TRBV28 and TRBJ1-2, with D perhaps matching TRBD1 (5 bases). Trimming stripped 3 bases from V and 4 bases from J, with 9 bases between. Per the germline V gene, CDR1 is MDHEN and CDR2 is SYDVKM. The CDR3 extends over 13 amino acids. The CDR3 region has the DNA TGTGCCAGCAGTTTTGGGGGAGGCTATGGCTACACCTTC. Amino acids: CASSFGGGYGYTF.